The 2 T cell receptor beta chains presented below share a single source sample, sequenced in a study of T cells in women clearing cervical HPV infection. This table comes from immunoSEQ multiplex PCR, and its TCRdb copy is limited to in-frame clones, with some not included. The sample table sets out 40,000 to 60,000 clones. Sequencing was performed on blood buffy coat. Every receptor here comes from a woman aged 18-70 years with a cervical HPV16 infection that either progressed to CIN3+ or cleared (not recorded which).

Regarding this clone: Coverage ceases 3 residues before the CDR3 finishes, and the germline J gene fills in the end. The chain joins TRBV29-1 to TRBJ2-3, with D perhaps matching TRBD2 (6 bases). Deletions cut 6 bases from V and 1 base from J, with 11 bases between. Germline loops: CDR1 SQVTM, CDR2 ANQGSEA. The CDR3 contains 13 residues. The sequenced part of the CDR3 DNA is TGCAGCGTCGGAGGGACTGGCACAGATACG. It yields the protein CSVGGTGTDT. The full CDR3 is CSVGGTGTDTQYF.

Concerning this clone: Coverage ceases 3 residues before the CDR3 finishes, and the germline J gene fills in the end. The chain uses TRBV2 and TRBJ1-4; the D gene is possibly TRBD1 (5 bases). The CDR3 has 15 amino acids. Germline values: CDR1 SNHLY, CDR2 FYNNEI. The CDR3 bases that were read are TGTGCCAGCGGATCAACGGGACTGATGAATTCACCA. Protein sequence: CASGSTGLMNSP. Given in full, the CDR3 is CASGSTGLMNSPLFF.